The next 27 T cell receptor beta chains were all read from a single sample in a study of identical twins. MiXCR, run by TCRdb on the 5' RACE reads, gives a single entry per CDR3 protein. The sample holds 240,000 or so distinct CDR3 sequences; roughly 12% are singletons and the top ten take 4%. These data also featured in a second study, about yellow fever vaccine responses in identical twins.

Sample: memory (CD45RO+) T cells sorted from blood. Receptors originate from a woman aged 18-29 years in good health.

The V and J genes are TRBV20-1 and TRBJ2-7; TRBD2 matches at 7 bases. Germline CDR1 DFQATT, CDR2 SNEGSKA (reference sequence). The CDR3 totals 14 residues. The V gene end was trimmed by 6 bases and the J gene end by 0 bases; junction bases not matched to a gene: 8. The CDR3 coding sequence is TGCAGTGCCCCTCCTAGCGGCAGCTCCTACGAGCAGTACTTC. Encoded protein: CSAPPSGSSYEQYF.

This chain uses TRBV5-6 with TRBJ1-5; 11 bases fit TRBD1. The J segment lost 6 bases and the V segment lost 4 bases, leaving 6 bases of the junction unmatched. CDR3 length equals 15 residues. Looked up from germline, CDR1 is SGHDT and CDR2 is YYEEEE. This chain's CDR3 is CASSLGQGASQPQHF. CDR3 sequence (DNA): TGTGCCAGCAGCCTCGGACAGGGGGCGAGTCAGCCCCAGCATTTT.

The chain uses TRBV12-3 or TRBV12-4 and TRBJ2-1; 13 nucleotides match TRBD2. The CDR3 is made up of 16 amino acids. The junction had 3 bases not matched to a gene; V was cut back by 2 bases and J by 5 bases. The CDR3: CASSLRLAGGDNEQFF. Written as DNA, the CDR3 is TGTGCCAGCAGTTTAAGACTAGCGGGGGGTGACAATGAGCAGTTCTTC.

This clonotype was seen many times. The chain recombines TRBV29-1 with TRBJ2-7; 9 bases align to TRBD2. Germline lookup yields CDR1 SQVTM and CDR2 ANQGSEA. This CDR3 is built from 13 residues. Trimming took 6 bases from V and 2 from J; bases not matched to a gene: 5. The CDR3: CSVGTSNTYEQYF. The CDR3 nucleotides are TGCAGCGTCGGGACTAGCAATACCTACGAGCAGTACTTC.

This clonotype has at least ten counts. This chain connects TRBV29-1 to TRBJ2-3; 9 nucleotides line up with TRBD1. Trimming removed 2 bases from V and 0 bases from J; junction bases left unmatched: 9. CDR1 SQVTM and CDR2 ANQGSEA come from the germline V gene. The CDR3 runs to 17 residues. The CDR3 loop reads CSVESQVGQGSTDTQYF. CDR3 coding DNA: TGCAGCGTTGAATCCCAAGTTGGACAGGGGAGCACAGATACGCAGTATTTT.

CDR3 sequence: CASTRDRSSGANVLTF. Here the CDR3 DNA reads TGTGCCAGTACCCGGGACCGGAGCTCTGGGGCCAACGTCCTGACTTTC. The gene calls are TRBV19 and TRBJ2-6, with D perhaps TRBD1 or TRBD2 (5 bases each). V dropped 7 bases and J dropped 0 bases, with 13 bases sitting between them. In germline, CDR1 is LNHDA, CDR2 SQIVND (reference sequence). This CDR3 is 16 amino acids long. The complete variable domain, with remaining parts taken from reference TRBV19 and TRBJ2-6, reads DGGITQSPKYLFRKEGQNVTLSCEQNLNHDAMYWYRQDPGQGLRLIYYSQIVNDFQKGDIAEGYSVSREKKESFPLTVTSAQKNPTAFYLCASTRDRSSGANVLTFGAGSRLTVL.

This clonotype was seen ten or more times. The chain links TRBV5-1 to TRBJ2-5; D is ambiguous. The CDR3 length is 14 residues. Germline V lookup: CDR1 SGHRS, CDR2 YFSETQ. V shed 0 bases and J shed 5 bases, with 11 bases lying between them. The CDR3 DNA reads TGCGCCAGCAGCTTGGGTGGTTCAACGGAGACCCAGTACTTC. It translates to CASSLGGSTETQYF. Variable domain in full (rest from reference TRBV5-1 and TRBJ2-5): KAGVTQTPRYLIKTRGQQVTLSCSPISGHRSVSWYQQTPGQGLQFLFEYFSETQRNKGNFPGRFSGRQFSNSRSEMNVSTLELGDSALYLCASSLGGSTETQYFGPGTRLLVL.

The gene calls are TRBV4-2 and TRBJ1-1; tentatively, D is TRBD1 (5 bases). Trimming shortened V by 1 base and J by 4 bases, and 16 bases separated the two germline ends. The CDR3 has 16 amino acids. Germline V gene data show CDR1 as LGHNA and CDR2 as YNFKEQ. DNA for the CDR3: TGTGCCAGCAGCCAAGTATTCCAGGGCGGTGCCACTGAAGCTTTCTTT. The encoded protein is CASSQVFQGGATEAFF.

This clonotype occurred many times. Here the CDR3 reads CSVESGTDTQYF. The CDR3 coding sequence is TGCAGCGTTGAGTCAGGCACAGATACGCAGTATTTT. The chain couples TRBV29-1 to TRBJ2-3; D gene unclear. V was shortened by 3 bases and J by 1 base, with 5 bases between the two germline ends. Germline values: CDR1 SQVTM, CDR2 ANQGSEA. The CDR3 totals 12 residues.

The V call is TRBV4-1, the J call TRBJ2-7; D is undetermined. CDR1 is MGHRA and CDR2 is YSYEKL in the germline V gene. The CDR3 extends over 15 amino acids. V was shortened by 0 bases and J by 1 base, with 10 bases between the two germline ends. This chain's CDR3 is CASSQDPPQSYEQYF. CDR3 DNA: TGCGCCAGCAGCCAAGATCCTCCACAATCCTACGAGCAGTACTTC.

The gene calls are TRBV11-2 and TRBJ2-7; 10 bases map to TRBD2. This CDR3 region has 18 residues. The V gene's germline CDR1 is SGHAT and CDR2 FQNNGV. J lost 3 bases, V lost 1 base, and 12 bases had no gene match. This CDR3 reads CASSLVTSGKFGSYEQYF. The CDR3 DNA reads TGTGCCAGCAGCTTAGTAACTAGCGGGAAATTCGGGAGCTACGAGCAGTACTTC.

This clonotype was seen a handful of times. The chain carries TRBV27 and TRBJ2-1, with 11 bases lining up with TRBD1. Germline values: CDR1 MNHEY, CDR2 SMNVEV (reference sequence). There are 16 residues in the CDR3. Germline trimming cut 3 bases from V and 4 bases from J; bases unmatched to any gene: 5. The CDR3 reads CASSFGTGGGYNEQFF. The CDR3 DNA reads as TGTGCCAGCAGTTTCGGGACAGGGGGGGGATACAATGAGCAGTTCTTC.

This clonotype appeared a few times. The chain carries TRBV29-1 and TRBJ1-1; D is perhaps TRBD1 (6 bases). There are 13 residues in the CDR3. Germline V lookup: CDR1 SQVTM, CDR2 ANQGSEA. Trimming took off 7 bases at V and 1 base at J, with 13 bases between the two ends. The CDR3 coding sequence is TGCAGCGCTGTGGGGGGCGAGAACACTGAAGCTTTCTTT. This translates into CSAVGGENTEAFF.

This chain joins TRBV3-1 and TRBJ1-5, with a possible D match to TRBD1 (6 bases). V lost 1 base and J 6 bases, leaving 13 bases between the germline ends. Germline V gives CDR1 LGHDT, CDR2 YNNKEL (reference sequence). This CDR3 is built from 15 residues. The CDR3 here is CASSQGQVVIQPQHF. DNA of the CDR3: TGTGCCAGCAGCCAAGGACAGGTGGTCATTCAGCCCCAGCATTTT.

The rearrangement links TRBV6-1 to TRBJ2-3, with D uncertain. Germline-derived CDR1 and CDR2 are MNHNS and SASEGT. The germline V and J ends were trimmed by 2 bases and 0 bases, with 9 bases remaining between them. This CDR3 has 15 amino acids. CDR3 residues: CASSETVTSTDTQYF. The CDR3 DNA reads TGTGCCAGCAGTGAAACGGTTACTAGCACAGATACGCAGTATTTT.

This clonotype was seen only a few times. In DNA, the CDR3 is TGTGCCAGCAGTTTTCCAGGGGGCGCTAACTATGGCTACACCTTC. It encodes CASSFPGGANYGYTF. The gene calls are TRBV28 and TRBJ1-2, with 8 bases aligning to TRBD1. Losses at the gene ends were 3 bases for V and 0 bases for J; bases not matched to a gene: 3. In germline, CDR1 is MDHEN, CDR2 SYDVKM. This CDR3 is 15 amino acids long.

The V call is TRBV6-2 or TRBV6-3, the J call TRBJ2-4; D tentatively reads TRBD1 or TRBD2 (5 bases each). Germline V gene data show CDR1 as MNHEY and CDR2 as SVGEGT. Trimming left V 4 bases short and J 1 base short, with 17 bases between. The CDR3 runs to 17 residues. This CDR3 reads CASSSDPVGVAKNIQYF. For the CDR3, the DNA is TGTGCCAGCAGTTCAGACCCGGTGGGGGTTGCCAAAAACATTCAGTACTTC.

This clonotype was seen only a few times. V gene TRBV9 combines with J gene TRBJ2-1; D not certain. This CDR3 spans 13 amino acids. Germline CDR1 is SGDLS and CDR2 is YYNGEE. V dropped 0 bases and J dropped 9 bases, with 10 bases sitting between them. The CDR3 sequence: CASSVGDFGEQFF. CDR3 sequence (DNA): TGTGCCAGCAGCGTAGGGGATTTCGGTGAGCAGTTCTTC.

This clonotype has just a few counts. V is TRBV6-1 and J is TRBJ1-6; 9 bases align to TRBD1. With 6 bases clipped from V and 3 bases from J, the junction kept 0 bases outside the gene matches. The CDR3 sequence is 14 residues long. The germline gives CDR1 MNHNS, CDR2 SASEGT. CDR3 sequence (DNA): TGTGCCAGCAGGACAGGGGGCTATAATTCACCCCTCCACTTT. Protein product: CASRTGGYNSPLHF.

A few counts support this clonotype. The genes are TRBV11-2 and TRBJ1-2; no clear D. The CDR3 loop spans 13 amino acids. V lost 0 bases and J 8 bases, leaving 10 bases between the germline ends. Germline CDR1 is SGHAT and CDR2 is FQNNGV. In DNA, the CDR3 is TGTGCCAGCAGCTTAGAAACGGGATACGGCTACACCTTC. Its protein is CASSLETGYGYTF.

The chain links TRBV7-2 to TRBJ2-1; 11 bases are a match to TRBD2. Trimming at V came to 6 bases and at J to 4 bases, leaving 5 bases not matched to a gene. Germline CDR1 is SGHTA and CDR2 is FQGNSA. The length of the CDR3 is 15 residues. The CDR3 spells CASRDSGGEYNEQFF. The CDR3 region has the DNA TGTGCCAGCAGGGATAGCGGGGGGGAATACAATGAGCAGTTCTTC. Looking up the rest from reference TRBV7-2 and TRBJ2-1 gives the full variable domain: GAGVSQSPSNKVTEKGKDVELRCDPISGHTALYWYRQSLGQGLEFLIYFQGNSAPDKSGLPSDRFSAERTGGSVSTLTIQRTQQEDSAVYLCASRDSGGEYNEQFFGPGTRLTVL.

This rearrangement joins TRBV15 to TRBJ1-1; no reliable D call. Trimming left V 4 bases short and J 0 bases short, with 9 bases between. Germline-derived CDR1 and CDR2 are LNHNV and YYDKDF (reference sequence). CDR3 length: 14 residues. In DNA form, the CDR3 reads TGTGCCACCAGCAAAGCCGATGTGAACACTGAAGCTTTCTTT. Protein: CATSKADVNTEAFF.

This clonotype was seen only a few times. The chain carries TRBV30 and TRBJ1-1; D remains ambiguous. Between the trimmed V and J ends, which lost 4 bases and 2 bases, there was a span of 8 bases. Germline V CDR1 and CDR2: GTSNPN, SVGIG (reference sequence). The CDR3 runs 12 residues. The CDR3 sequence is CAWIWGNTEAFF. DNA of the CDR3: TGTGCCTGGATATGGGGAAACACTGAAGCTTTCTTT.

The chain has TRBV3-1 and TRBJ1-1, with 8 bases lining up with TRBD1. Per the germline V gene, CDR1 is LGHDT and CDR2 is YNNKEL (reference sequence). The CDR3 runs 14 residues. The V gene end was trimmed by 6 bases and the J gene end by 2 bases; junction bases not matched to a gene: 5. CDR3 nucleotides: TGTGCCAGCAGACCAGACAGGGGAAACACTGAAGCTTTCTTT. Amino acids: CASRPDRGNTEAFF.

This chain links TRBV2 with TRBJ2-1; 11 nucleotides agree with TRBD2. Germline-derived CDR1 and CDR2 are SNHLY and FYNNEI. The V gene end was trimmed by 4 bases and the J gene end by 6 bases; junction bases not matched to a gene: 5. The CDR3 sequence is 15 residues long. For the CDR3, the DNA is TGTGCCAGCAGTGGGACTAGCGGGCGCCTCAATGAGCAGTTCTTC. Amino acids: CASSGTSGRLNEQFF.

The chain employs TRBV28 and TRBJ1-1; 7 bases line up with TRBD1. Germline loops: CDR1 MDHEN, CDR2 SYDVKM. This CDR3 is 17 amino acids long. V shed 6 bases and J 4 bases; nucleotides not matched to a gene: 17. The CDR3 spells CASRYRGPMEGFTEAFF. The CDR3, as DNA: TGTGCCAGCAGGTACAGGGGACCGATGGAAGGGTTCACTGAAGCTTTCTTT.

This clonotype has at least ten counts. The rearrangement links TRBV6-1 to TRBJ2-1; TRBD1 matches 8 bases. V shed 5 bases, J shed 1 base, and the junction held 10 bases outside the gene matches. This CDR3 comprises 17 residues. CDR1 is MNHNS and CDR2 is SASEGT in the germline V gene. Here the CDR3 DNA reads TGTGCCAGCAGTCCGGCACGGGACAGGCCTTCCTACAATGAGCAGTTCTTC. This gives the protein CASSPARDRPSYNEQFF.